The clone carrying this T cell receptor (beta chain) was counted only a few times. The antigen is not known. The CDR3 length is 14 residues. V lost 8 bases, J lost 8 bases, and 19 bases lay in between. CDR1 and CDR2 from the germline V gene are MGHRA and YSYEKL. The entry originates in a study of CD8+ T cells in alopecia areata. Study at large: A regimen of oral tofacitinib, 5 to 10 mg twice daily, was given to treated patients. Patients in the study were on tofacitinib for 6 to 18 months, then off it for 6 months. Broader study findings: How baseline CD8+ expansion relates to response remains uncertain (there was one nonresponder).

The treatment was: oral pan-JAK inhibitor, 5-10 mg twice daily. It was cDNA, reverse transcribed from extracted RNA, that served as the sequencing template. Clones were sequenced by immunoSEQ multiplex PCR, and TCRdb holds only the in-frame ones, with some missing. The table lists about 210,000 clones, 64% of them singletons. Sequences were derived from CD4+ T cells sorted from blood, sampled at week 4, from a patient treated with tofacitinib. The receptor was isolated from a human donor with alopecia areata. J is TRBJ2-1 and V is TRBV4-1, with D tentatively TRBD2 (7 bases). The CDR3 bases are TGCGCCAGCGGAACCCCGGGGGGCGCGGATGAGCAGTTCTTC. Protein sequence: CASGTPGGADEQFF.